This T cell receptor beta chain was sequenced in a study of blood T cells in healthy people across ages. For the second PCR, which ran for about 7 to 11 cycles, a sample-barcoded 5' primer and a J-beta primer mix were used. TCRdb recomputed calls from the 5' RACE reads with MiXCR, one row per CDR3 protein. The repertoire holds 750,000 to 950,000 distinct CDR3 sequences, with roughly 53% as singletons. This clonotype was detected a few times. The CDR3 is 12 residues long. Between the trimmed V and J ends, which lost 10 bases and 6 bases, there was a span of 10 bases. Germline V gives CDR1 SNHLY, CDR2 FYNNEI.

The gene calls are TRBV2 and TRBJ1-6; D is undetermined. This receptor was taken from a man older than 75 in good health. The sequencing input was blood. CDR3 residues: CAISTRNSPLHF. CDR3 nucleotides: TGTGCCATCTCGACCCGTAATTCACCCCTCCACTTT.